This is a list of T cell receptor beta chains from one sample in a study of cytomegalovirus exposure and HLA in healthy donors. Assay used: immunoSEQ multiplex PCR; TCRdb lists only in-frame clones, some missing. The sample holds fewer than 200,000 clones, 85% seen once. The sample consisted of PBMCs. Receptors were obtained from a man younger than 35 in good health and CMV-seropositive. The CDR3 runs from the conserved cysteine through the conserved F or W. D genes are given only for firm matches. A row's size may be missing; if present it is once, few, many or a size class.

v_call	clone_size	d_call	j_call	cdr3_nt	cdr3_aa
TRBV7-9	NA	TRBD1	TRBJ1-4	TGTGCCAGCAGCTTATCCAGACAGGGTAGCGAAAAACTGTTTTTT	CASSLSRQGSEKLFF
TRBV5-4	NA	TRBD1	TRBJ1-1	TGTGCCAGCAGCTGGGGGACAGTAGGGAAGGACACTGAAGCTTTCTTT	CASSWGTVGKDTEAFF
TRBV28	NA	TRBD1	TRBJ1-1	TGTGCCAGCGCCTTAGCAGGACAGGGGGTCCGTTCTGAAGCTTTCTTT	CASALAGQGVRSEAFF
TRBV27	once	TRBD2	TRBJ2-2	TGTGCCAGCAGGGGACTAGCGGGACTCAACACCGGGGAGCTGTTTTTT	CASRGLAGLNTGELFF
TRBV19	NA	NA	TRBJ1-3	TGTGCCAGTAGTAAGAAGGTTGGGAGCTCTGGAAACACCATATATTTT	CASSKKVGSSGNTIYF
TRBV2	once	NA	TRBJ1-2	TGTGCCAGCACTCTACAGGTTAACTATGGCTACACCTTC	CASTLQVNYGYTF
TRBV7-9	NA	NA	TRBJ1-1	TGTGCCAGCAGCTTCTCCGCAAGCGAAAGGGAAGCTTTCTTT	CASSFSASEREAFF
TRBV30	NA	TRBD1	TRBJ1-1	TGTGCCTGGAAAGCAGGGGGCCTCACTGAAGCTTTCTTT	CAWKAGGLTEAFF
TRBV14	few	TRBD1	TRBJ1-1	TGTGCCAGCAGTCCAGGACAGGGAATTATGGCTTTCTTT	CASSPGQGIMAFF
TRBV6-5	NA	NA	TRBJ1-1	TGTGCCAGCAGTGCCATGGGGGCGGACACTGAAGCTTTCTTT	CASSAMGADTEAFF
TRBV6-5	once	TRBD2	TRBJ2-1	TGTGCCAGCAGCCCCACGGGGGGGCAGCAGTTCTTC	CASSPTGGQQFF
TRBV5-1	once	NA	TRBJ2-7	TGCGCCAGCAGCTTGGCGAGGAGCTCCTACGAGCAGTACTTC	CASSLARSSYEQYF
TRBV4-1	NA	TRBD1	TRBJ1-2	TGCGCCAGCAGCGCATCCGGGACAGGGGCCATCTATGGCTACACCTTC	CASSASGTGAIYGYTF
TRBV28	NA	NA	TRBJ2-7	TGTGCCAGCAGTCGCCCAATTCAGGGTATGGGTCAGGACGAGCAGTACTTC	CASSRPIQGMGQDEQYF
TRBV5-4	NA	TRBD2	TRBJ2-5	TGTGCCAGCAGCTTCGCGACTAGCGGGATAGAGACCCAGTACTTC	CASSFATSGIETQYF
TRBV5-1	NA	NA	TRBJ2-5	TGCGCCAGCAGCTTGGGTTCCATGTCAGAGACCCAGTACTTC	CASSLGSMSETQYF
TRBV4-1	NA	TRBD1	TRBJ1-4	TGCGCCAGCAGCCAACCGACAGGGATTAATGAAAAACTGTTTTTT	CASSQPTGINEKLFF
TRBV10-2	NA	NA	TRBJ2-7	TGCGCCAGCAGTGACGGGGTTTCCGAGCAGTACTTC	CASSDGVSEQYF